This T cell receptor beta chain was found in a study of blood T cell repertoires in COVID-19. The CDR3 is made up of 16 amino acids. The V end was cut by 0 bases, the J end by 1 base, with 13 bases between. CDR1 and CDR2 from the germline V gene are SGHAT and FQNNGV. The protocol was immunoSEQ multiplex PCR, while the TCRdb copy is restricted to in-frame clones and leaves out a portion. The sample has fewer than 500,000 clones; around 90% are singletons. Sequences were obtained from PBMCs or T cells enriched from blood (not recorded which). This receptor was taken from a woman between 18 and 29 years old with acute COVID-19. The J gene is TRBJ2-7, the V gene TRBV11-2; maybe TRBD1 (6 bases). The CDR3 nucleotides are TGTGCCAGCAGCTTAGAGGTGGCAGGGGTGTCCTACGAGCAGTACTTC. Protein product: CASSLEVAGVSYEQYF.